Following are 29 T cell receptor beta chains from one sample sequenced in a study of T cell responses to AZD1222 COVID-19 vaccine. Generated by immunoSEQ multiplex PCR, the TCRdb table keeps only in-frame clones and is missing some. The sample gives 150,000 to 250,000 clones, roughly nine tenths of which show up once; 3% to 3.5% is in the top ten. The material was peripheral blood, obtained 28 days after the second AZD1222 dose. Every receptor here comes from an adult who received the AZD1222 COVID-19 vaccine.

This chain links TRBV7-3 with TRBJ2-5; the D gene is possibly TRBD2 (6 bases). This CDR3 is 14 amino acids long. V was cut by 2 bases and J by 4 bases, with 11 bases left in between. The germline V gene encodes CDR1 SGHTA and CDR2 FQGTGA. The CDR3 nucleotides are TGTGCCAGCAGCTTACTCGGGGGAGGAGAGACCCAGTACTTC. This gives the protein CASSLLGGGETQYF.

The rearrangement uses TRBV25-1 and TRBJ1-4; the D is unclear. V was clipped by 2 bases and J by 5 bases, with 9 bases between them. The V gene's germline CDR1 is MGHDK and CDR2 SYGVNS. This CDR3 is 14 amino acids long. CDR3 DNA sequence: TGTGCCAGCAGTGAAGCAGGTTGGAATGAAAAACTGTTTTTT. This encodes CASSEAGWNEKLFF.

The chain joins TRBV6-2 or TRBV6-3 to TRBJ1-5; D might be TRBD1 (6 bases). Trimming stripped 6 bases from V and 5 bases from J, with 11 bases between. The germline V gene has CDR1 MNHEY and CDR2 SVGEGT. The CDR3 contains 13 residues. DNA for the CDR3: TGTGCCAGCAGCACGGACAGTTATCAGCCCCAGCATTTT. Residues: CASSTDSYQPQHF.

The chain uses TRBV30 and TRBJ1-1; 7 bases are shared with TRBD1. The V and J ends lost 5 bases and 1 base, in that order; junction bases with no gene match: 4. Per germline, CDR1 GTSNPN and CDR2 SVGIG (reference sequence). This CDR3 has 13 residues. The CDR3 loop reads CAWGAGGNTEAFF. In DNA form, the CDR3 reads TGTGCCTGGGGAGCAGGGGGGAACACTGAAGCTTTCTTT.

The V call is TRBV6-2 or TRBV6-3, the J call TRBJ1-4; no reliable D call. Germline-derived CDR1 and CDR2 are MNHEY and SVGEGT. The CDR3 contains 15 residues. V dropped 5 bases and J dropped 0 bases, with 10 bases sitting between them. The CDR3: CASSRLSSTNEKLFF. The CDR3 coding sequence is TGTGCCAGCAGTCGTCTGTCCTCAACTAATGAAAAACTGTTTTTT.

The chain links TRBV10-3 to TRBJ1-2; unclear D gene. CDR1 and CDR2 from the germline V gene are ENHRY and SYGVKD. The CDR3 runs to 16 residues. V was shortened by 0 bases and J by 1 base, with 12 bases between the two germline ends. CDR3 sequence: CAISESRAANNYGYTF. DNA for the CDR3: TGTGCCATCAGTGAGTCGAGGGCGGCAAATAACTATGGCTACACCTTC.

The rearrangement joins TRBV4-2 to TRBJ1-2, with D possibly matching TRBD1 (6 bases). CDR1 is LGHNA, CDR2 YNFKEQ, per germline. This CDR3 has 18 residues. Between the trimmed V and J ends, which lost 1 base and 5 bases, there was a span of 23 bases. The CDR3 region is CASSQVGATDSTQYGYTF. CDR3 nucleotides: TGTGCCAGCAGCCAAGTAGGGGCCACGGACAGTACTCAGTATGGCTACACCTTC.

This clone was picked up one time. The chain joins TRBV10-3 to TRBJ2-4; TRBD1 matches 9 bases. The CDR3 consists of 17 residues. Germline V CDR1 and CDR2: ENHRY, SYGVKD. V was pared by 3 bases and J by 3 bases, with 9 bases of the junction left unmatched. The CDR3 here is CAISENPGQGVKNIQYF. The CDR3 nucleotides are TGTGCCATCAGTGAAAATCCGGGACAGGGAGTCAAAAACATTCAGTACTTC.

This CDR3 reads CASSLFRTATPGDEKLFF. CDR3 nucleotide sequence: TGTGCCAGCAGTTTATTTCGGACAGCAACCCCGGGAGATGAAAAACTGTTTTTT. This sequence joins TRBV27 and TRBJ1-4; weak D call: TRBD1 (6 bases). The ends were cut back, 1 base at V and 6 bases at J, with 21 bases in the middle. Germline values: CDR1 MNHEY, CDR2 SMNVEV (reference sequence). This CDR3 has 18 amino acids.

This clone was seen only once. The rearrangement joins TRBV21-1 to TRBJ2-5; whether TRBD2, the table's D call, matches the DNA was not checked. TRBV21-1 is shown as a pseudogene. The length of the CDR3 is 16 residues. Written as DNA, the CDR3 is TGTGCCAGCAGCCAAAGGGAGGTCAGAGGTAAAGAGACCCAGTACTTC. Protein sequence: CASSQREVRGKETQYF.

The chain links TRBV3-1 (or the pseudogene TRBV3-2) to TRBJ2-7; 7 positions agree with TRBD2. This CDR3 has 12 residues. CDR1 and CDR2 from the germline V gene are LGHDT and YNNKEL (reference sequence). The junction had 9 bases not matched to a gene; V was cut back by 4 bases and J by 12 bases. The CDR3 sequence: CASSPGLGGVYF. In nucleotides, the CDR3 is TGTGCCAGCAGCCCCGGACTAGGAGGGGTGTACTTC.

This clone was seen a single time. J is TRBJ2-2 and V is TRBV10-3, with D hard to call. Trimming cost V 3 bases and J 4 bases, with 12 bases left between them. Germline CDR1 ENHRY, CDR2 SYGVKD. The CDR3 has 15 residues. The CDR3 nucleotides read TGTGCCATCAGTGAAGGCGGAGCACCCACCGGGGAGCTGTTTTTT. It translates to CAISEGGAPTGELFF.

V usage is TRBV11-2 and J usage is TRBJ2-7; D gene ambiguous. Between the trimmed V and J ends, which lost 1 base and 1 base, there was a span of 11 bases. The CDR3 loop spans 15 amino acids. Germline V gene lookup returns CDR1 SGHAT and CDR2 FQNNGV. As DNA, the CDR3 is TGTGCCAGCAGCTTAGCGGGTACCCCGTCCTACGAGCAGTACTTC. Amino acids: CASSLAGTPSYEQYF.

The chain employs TRBV28 and TRBJ1-2, with 8 bases matching TRBD1. There are 14 residues in the CDR3. Germline CDR1 MDHEN, CDR2 SYDVKM. The J segment lost 6 bases and the V segment lost 4 bases, leaving 7 bases of the junction unmatched. The CDR3 bases are TGTGCCAGCAGTTACATGCAGGGGGCGAATGGCTACACCTTC. Translated, it gives CASSYMQGANGYTF.

This clone appeared once. The rearrangement uses TRBV3-1 (or the pseudogene TRBV3-2) and TRBJ2-7, with 12 bases identical to TRBD2. Germline V gene sequence: CDR1 LGHDT, CDR2 YNNKEL (reference sequence). The CDR3 is 15 amino acids. V dropped 2 bases and J dropped 2; count of bases not matched to a gene: 1. The CDR3 loop is CASSQTSGRTYEQYF. CDR3 nucleotide sequence: TGTGCCAGCAGCCAAACTAGCGGGAGGACCTACGAGCAGTACTTC.

The gene calls are TRBV7-6 and TRBJ1-2; no clear D. Germline V gives CDR1 SGHVS, CDR2 FNYEAQ. With 2 bases removed from V and 0 bases from J, the gap between germline ends came to 10 bases. The CDR3 length is 15 residues. CDR3 amino acids: CASSLSSFTNYGYTF. The DNA for the CDR3 is TGTGCCAGCAGCTTATCAAGCTTTACTAACTATGGCTACACCTTC.

This chain links TRBV5-4 with TRBJ1-4; TRBD1 agrees at 7 bases. This CDR3 is 15 amino acids long. V lost 3 bases, J lost 7 bases, and 9 bases stayed unmatched. CDR1 is SGHNT and CDR2 is YYREEE in the germline V gene (reference sequence). In nucleotides, the CDR3 is TGTGCCAGCAGCTATCCCGGGACAGTGCCTGAAAAACTGTTTTTT. Amino acids: CASSYPGTVPEKLFF.

The chain uses TRBV25-1 and TRBJ2-7; TRBD1 matches 9 bases. CDR1 and CDR2 from the germline V gene are MGHDK and SYGVNS. V was pared by 7 bases and J by 1 base, with 8 bases of the junction left unmatched. This CDR3 has 15 residues. The CDR3 DNA follows: TGTGCCAGCACCCGAGGGACAGGGCTATCCTACGAGCAGTACTTC. Protein product: CASTRGTGLSYEQYF.

The chain combines TRBV5-1 with TRBJ2-7; the match to TRBD2 covers 11 bases. The CDR3 has 16 amino acids. CDR1 is SGHRS, CDR2 YFSETQ, per germline. J was trimmed by 3 bases and V by 3 bases; bases with no gene match: 8. CDR3 in amino acids: CASSYLGLAANYEQYF. DNA for the CDR3: TGCGCCAGCAGCTATCTGGGACTAGCGGCTAACTACGAGCAGTACTTC.

This clone has more than one count but fewer than ten. The chain uses TRBV3-1 (or the pseudogene TRBV3-2) and TRBJ1-4; 8 nucleotides align to TRBD1. In germline, CDR1 is LGHDT, CDR2 YNNKEL (reference sequence). The V segment lost 3 bases and the J segment 8 bases; nucleotides outside the gene matches: 5. This CDR3 is 14 amino acids long. The CDR3 DNA reads TGTGCCAGCAGCCACGGACAGGGACGGGAAAAACTGTTTTTT. The encoded protein is CASSHGQGREKLFF.

In this sample, this clone turned up a few times. This chain links TRBV2 with TRBJ2-7; D is undetermined. This CDR3 has 13 residues. Trimming pared 5 bases from V and 3 bases from J, leaving 11 bases between. The germline gives CDR1 SNHLY, CDR2 FYNNEI. The CDR3 loop is CASSLEASYEQYF. CDR3 DNA sequence: TGTGCCAGCAGTCTAGAAGCCAGCTACGAGCAGTACTTC.

The chain carries TRBV7-2 and TRBJ2-7; 9 bases line up with TRBD2. Germline V CDR1 and CDR2: SGHTA, FQGNSA. V lost 6 bases, J lost 0 bases, and 6 bases stayed unmatched. This CDR3 region has 15 residues. CDR3 in DNA: TGTGCCAGCAGAGAATTTAGCGGGAGCTCCTACGAGCAGTACTTC. This translates into CASREFSGSSYEQYF.

This sequence joins TRBV29-1 and TRBJ2-7, with D tentatively TRBD2 (5 bases). Germline CDR1 is SQVTM and CDR2 is ANQGSEA. V gave up 4 bases and J gave up 0 bases, with 7 bases separating them. The CDR3 has 12 residues. CDR3 nucleotide sequence: TGCAGCGTTGGCCGGGACTCCTACGAGCAGTACTTC. It specifies CSVGRDSYEQYF.

The chain employs TRBV6-5 and TRBJ1-2; 8 positions match TRBD1. The CDR3 is made up of 15 amino acids. The germline gives CDR1 MNHEY, CDR2 SVGAGI. V shed 7 bases, J shed 4 bases, and the junction held 11 bases outside the gene matches. CDR3 DNA sequence: TGTGCCAGCACTTCAACAGGGGGAGCTCTCTATGGCTACACCTTC. Encoded protein: CASTSTGGALYGYTF.

The chain uses TRBV28 and TRBJ1-5; D not certain. The CDR3 has 16 residues. The germline V gene encodes CDR1 MDHEN and CDR2 SYDVKM. Trimming stripped 11 bases from V and 5 bases from J, with 25 bases between. Here the CDR3 reads CAPNFRGPLFDQPQHF. The CDR3 DNA is TGTGCCCCGAATTTCCGAGGCCCTTTATTTGATCAGCCCCAGCATTTT.

To note about this clone: The identical CDR3 is also encoded by other nucleotide sequences in the sample. The chain has TRBV18 and TRBJ1-1, with D possibly matching TRBD1 (5 bases). The CDR3 spans 13 residues. With 3 bases removed from V and 1 base from J, the gap between germline ends came to 6 bases. Germline-derived CDR1 and CDR2 are KGHSH and LQKENI. For the CDR3, the DNA is TGTGCCAGCTCACCCCAGGGGAACACTGAAGCTTTCTTT. Translation: CASSPQGNTEAFF.

J is TRBJ1-2 and V is TRBV28; D is unclear. The germline CDR1 and CDR2 sequences are MDHEN and SYDVKM. The CDR3 is 12 amino acids. With 10 bases removed from V and 8 bases from J, the gap between germline ends came to 17 bases. CDR3 sequence reads: CATSRTRRGYTF. The CDR3 DNA sequence: TGTGCCACCTCCCGGACCCGCCGGGGCTACACCTTC.

This chain connects TRBV25-1 to TRBJ2-7; D not resolved. V was clipped by 1 base and J by 3 bases, with 4 bases between them. The CDR3 spans 12 residues. The germline gives CDR1 MGHDK, CDR2 SYGVNS. The CDR3 here is CASSESSYEQYF. The CDR3 nucleotides read TGTGCCAGCAGTGAATCCAGCTACGAGCAGTACTTC.

This chain uses TRBV6-5 with TRBJ1-5; tentative D call: TRBD1 (6 bases). Trimming stripped 11 bases from V and 2 bases from J, with 10 bases between. Germline lookup yields CDR1 MNHEY and CDR2 SVGAGI. This CDR3 has 12 residues. The CDR3 coding sequence is TGTGCCTCCAGGGGTGGCAATCAGCCCCAGCATTTT. This gives the protein CASRGGNQPQHF.